These T cell receptor beta chains were read from a single sample in a study of OX40 agonist ivuxolimab in advanced cancers. TCRdb's table, derived via immunoSEQ multiplex PCR, lists solely in-frame clones and lacks some. This sample has about 110,000 clones, with approximately 90% found just once. The sequencing here drew on CD4+ or CD8+ T cells sorted from blood, taken in a trial of the OX40 agonist ivuxolimab. The receptors were sampled from an adult with an advanced solid tumor such as melanoma, head and neck, liver or kidney cancer. Both conserved end residues are part of each CDR3. A D gene is named only where the DNA matches it firmly. Expanded clones get a size class; other rows say once, few or many, or leave the size out.

j_call | d_call | clone_size | v_call | cdr3_aa | cdr3_nt
TRBJ2-3 | TRBD1 | NA | TRBV2 | CASSVQPGQGDTQYF | TGTGCCAGCAGTGTGCAGCCGGGACAGGGGGATACGCAGTATTTT
TRBJ2-6 | NA | NA | TRBV4-2 | CASSQAMSGANVLTF | TGTGCCAGCAGCCAGGCCATGTCAGGGGCCAACGTCCTGACTTTC
TRBJ2-7 | NA | NA | TRBV10-3 | CAISDPGEQYF | TGTGCCATCAGTGACCCGGGAGAGCAGTACTTC
TRBJ2-1 | NA | NA | TRBV7-2 | CASSLRWDEQFF | TGTGCCAGCAGCTTGAGGTGGGATGAGCAGTTCTTC
TRBJ2-2 | NA | NA | TRBV5-1 | CASSLGYTGELFF | TGCGCCAGCAGCTTGGGGTACACCGGGGAGCTGTTTTTT
TRBJ1-1 | TRBD1 | NA | TRBV30 | CAWSVAGGTEAFF | TGTGCCTGGAGTGTGGCAGGGGGGACTGAAGCTTTCTTT
TRBJ2-3 | TRBD2 | NA | TRBV7-9 | CASTPRGTSGRAGTDTQYF | TGTGCCAGCACCCCAAGAGGAACTAGCGGGAGGGCCGGCACAGATACGCAGTATTTT
TRBJ1-5 | NA | once | TRBV28 | CASSFGDRNQPQHF | TGTGCCAGCAGTTTCGGTGACCGCAATCAGCCCCAGCATTTT
TRBJ2-7 | TRBD1 | NA | TRBV4-1 | CASSQKTPGTGTYEQYF | TGCGCCAGCAGCCAAAAGACCCCCGGGACAGGGACCTACGAGCAGTACTTC
TRBJ1-3 | NA | NA | TRBV4-3 | CASSQGVTASGNTIYF | TGCGCCAGCAGCCAAGGTGTGACCGCCTCTGGAAACACCATATATTTT
TRBJ2-3 | TRBD1 | once | TRBV5-1 | CASSLNTGATDTQYF | TGCGCCAGCAGCTTGAATACAGGGGCTACAGATACGCAGTATTTT
TRBJ1-2 | TRBD1 | NA | TRBV25-1 | CASSASGTGSRVGYTF | TGTGCCAGCAGTGCTTCCGGGACAGGGTCAAGGGTTGGCTACACCTTC
TRBJ2-7 | NA | NA | TRBV11-1 | CASSKSPRANSYEQYF | TGTGCCAGCAGCAAAAGCCCGCGGGCCAACTCCTACGAGCAGTACTTC
TRBJ1-4 | NA | NA | TRBV6-5 | CASSEVRQNEKLFF | TGTGCCAGCAGTGAAGTCCGACAGAATGAAAAACTGTTTTTT
TRBJ2-3 | NA | NA | TRBV6-1 | CASEREGTDTQYF | TGTGCCAGCGAGAGAGAGGGCACAGATACGCAGTATTTT
TRBJ1-2 | NA | NA | TRBV4-3 | CASRGNYGYTF | TGCGCCAGCAGGGGTAACTATGGCTACACCTTC
TRBJ1-1 | NA | NA | TRBV30 | CAWSVLNGIEAFF | TGTGCCTGGAGTGTATTGAACGGGATTGAAGCTTTCTTT
TRBJ2-1 | TRBD2 | NA | TRBV28 | CASRASGTSYNEQFF | TGTGCCAGCAGGGCTAGCGGGACGAGCTACAATGAGCAGTTCTTC
TRBJ2-7 | TRBD2 | NA | TRBV5-4 | CASSLAGGASYEQYF | TGTGCCAGCAGCTTGGCCGGGGGGGCTTCCTACGAGCAGTACTTC
TRBJ2-1 | TRBD1 | NA | TRBV28 | CASTPRDRGLYEQFF | TGTGCCAGCACCCCCCGGGACAGGGGGCTGTATGAGCAGTTCTTC
TRBJ1-2 | TRBD1 | NA | TRBV19 | CASSKGTGMDYGYTF | TGTGCCAGTAGTAAGGGGACAGGGATGGACTATGGCTACACCTTC
TRBJ2-6 | NA | NA | TRBV7-9 | CASSSIRTVALSGANVLTF | TGTGCCAGCAGCTCGATCCGGACGGTAGCGCTCTCTGGGGCCAACGTCCTGACTTTC
TRBJ1-1 | NA | NA | TRBV11-3 | CASSFAGTEAFF | TGTGCCAGCAGCTTCGCGGGCACTGAAGCTTTCTTT
TRBJ1-1 | TRBD1 | NA | TRBV19 | CASRIQGLNTEAFF | TGTGCCAGTAGGATACAGGGGTTGAACACTGAAGCTTTCTTT
TRBJ1-1 | NA | few | TRBV5-4 | CASSLAVTNTEAFF | TGTGCCAGCAGCTTGGCTGTGACAAACACTGAAGCTTTCTTT
TRBJ1-1 | TRBD1 | NA | TRBV6-1 | CASSDRDRASFEAFF | TGTGCCAGCAGTGATAGAGACAGGGCTTCTTTTGAAGCTTTCTTT
TRBJ2-5 | TRBD1 | NA | TRBV15 | CATSRDLTGMETQYF | TGTGCCACCAGCAGAGATCTGACAGGGATGGAGACCCAGTACTTC
TRBJ1-5 | NA | NA | TRBV6-5 | CASSYAGPGNQPQHF | TGTGCCAGCAGTTACGCGGGACCCGGTAATCAGCCCCAGCATTTT
TRBJ2-3 | TRBD2 | NA | TRBV7-9 | CATTGGGAKNTQYF | TGTGCCACCACCGGCGGGGGGGCGAAAAATACGCAGTATTTT
TRBJ1-4 | NA | once | TRBV6-6 | CASSSANEKLFF | TGTGCCAGCAGCTCAGCTAATGAAAAACTGTTTTTT
TRBJ1-2 | NA | once | TRBV7-2 | CASSLARDYNYGYTF | TGTGCCAGCAGCCTAGCGAGGGATTACAACTATGGCTACACCTTC
TRBJ1-6 | NA | once | TRBV5-1 | CASTVGSSYNSPLHF | TGCGCCAGCACAGTCGGCAGCTCCTATAATTCACCCCTCCACTTT
TRBJ1-2 | NA | NA | TRBV6-1 | CATTPPGYGYTF | TGTGCCACCACCCCCCCTGGCTATGGCTACACCTTC
TRBJ2-3 | TRBD1 | NA | TRBV7-3 | CASSPRKGGADTQYF | TGTGCCAGCAGCCCGAGGAAAGGGGGCGCAGATACGCAGTATTTT
TRBJ2-5 | TRBD2 | NA | TRBV7-9 | CASSLTGRVEETQYF | TGTGCCAGCAGCTTAACCGGGAGGGTCGAAGAGACCCAGTACTTC
TRBJ1-5 | NA | NA | TRBV30 | CAWSVPNGDQPQHF | TGTGCCTGGAGTGTACCGAACGGGGATCAGCCCCAGCATTTT
TRBJ2-5 | TRBD2 | NA | TRBV4-1 | CASSQARGGETQYF | TGCGCCAGCAGCCAAGCACGGGGAGGGGAGACCCAGTACTTC
TRBJ1-1 | NA | NA | TRBV7-9 | CASSLRDWGTEAFF | TGTGCCAGCAGCTTAAGAGATTGGGGCACTGAAGCTTTCTTT
TRBJ1-5 | NA | once | TRBV19 | CASSIAIRTLSNQPQHF | TGTGCCAGTAGTATAGCTATCAGGACACTTAGCAATCAGCCCCAGCATTTT
TRBJ2-2 | TRBD2 | NA | TRBV7-2 | CASPPSGGLGELFF | TGTGCCAGCCCCCCTAGCGGGGGACTCGGGGAGCTGTTTTTT
TRBJ2-7 | NA | NA | TRBV19 | CASSIGGSSYEQYF | TGTGCCAGTAGTATAGGAGGGAGCTCCTACGAGCAGTACTTC
TRBJ2-3 | TRBD2 | once | TRBV7-9 | CASRKTAGGPDTQYF | TGTGCCAGCAGAAAAACTGCGGGGGGTCCAGATACGCAGTATTTT